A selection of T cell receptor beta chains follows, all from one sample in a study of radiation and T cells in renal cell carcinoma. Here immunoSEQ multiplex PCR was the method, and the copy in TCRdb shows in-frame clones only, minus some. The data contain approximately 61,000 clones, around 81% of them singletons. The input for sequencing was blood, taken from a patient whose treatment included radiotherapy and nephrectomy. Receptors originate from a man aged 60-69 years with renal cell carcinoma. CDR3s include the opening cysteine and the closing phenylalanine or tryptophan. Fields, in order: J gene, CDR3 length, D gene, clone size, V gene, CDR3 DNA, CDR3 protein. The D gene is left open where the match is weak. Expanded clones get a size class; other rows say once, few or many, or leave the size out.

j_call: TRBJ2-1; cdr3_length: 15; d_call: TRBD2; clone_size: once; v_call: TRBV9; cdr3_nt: TGTGCCAGCAGCGTCCTGGTAGCGGGAGACAATGAGCAGTTCTTC; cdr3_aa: CASSVLVAGDNEQFF
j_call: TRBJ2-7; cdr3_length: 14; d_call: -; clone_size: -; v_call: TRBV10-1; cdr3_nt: TGCGCCAGCAGGGGGGCAGGGACGGTCTACGAGCAGTACTTC; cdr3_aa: CASRGAGTVYEQYF
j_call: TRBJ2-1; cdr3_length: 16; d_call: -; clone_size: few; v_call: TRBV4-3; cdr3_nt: TGCGCCAGCAGCCAAGAAGGGGGGGGGTCCTACAATGAGCAGTTCTTC; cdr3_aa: CASSQEGGGSYNEQFF
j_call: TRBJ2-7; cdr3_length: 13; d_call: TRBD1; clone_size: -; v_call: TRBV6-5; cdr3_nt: TGTGCCAGCAGGGGGACAGGGTCCTACGAGCAGTACTTC; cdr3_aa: CASRGTGSYEQYF
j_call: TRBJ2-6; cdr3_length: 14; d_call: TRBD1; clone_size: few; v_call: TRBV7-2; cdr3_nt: TGTGCCAGCAGCCGGACAGGGGGCGCGGCCGTCCTGACTTTC; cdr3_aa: CASSRTGGAAVLTF
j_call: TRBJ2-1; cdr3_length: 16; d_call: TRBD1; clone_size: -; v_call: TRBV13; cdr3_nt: TGTGCCAGCAGCTTGGGACAGGGGTACTCCTACAATGAGCAGTTCTTC; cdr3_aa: CASSLGQGYSYNEQFF
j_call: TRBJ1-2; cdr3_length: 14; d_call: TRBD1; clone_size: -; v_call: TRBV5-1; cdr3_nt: TGCGCCAGCACCTCGGAGACAGGGGTAGGGGGCTACACCTTC; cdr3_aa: CASTSETGVGGYTF
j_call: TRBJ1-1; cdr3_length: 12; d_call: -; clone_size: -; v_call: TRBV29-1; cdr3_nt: TGCAGCGTTGTGGGGTACAACACTGAAGCTTTCTTT; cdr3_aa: CSVVGYNTEAFF
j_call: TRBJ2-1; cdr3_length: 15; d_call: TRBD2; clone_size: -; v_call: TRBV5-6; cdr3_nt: TGTGCCAGCAGCAGGGGACTAGCGGGAGTAAATGAGCAGTTCTTC; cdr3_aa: CASSRGLAGVNEQFF
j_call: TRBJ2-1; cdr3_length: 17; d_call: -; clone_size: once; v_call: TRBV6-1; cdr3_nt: TGTGCCAGCAGTGAAGAACCCGGGCGGAGCTCCTACAATGAGCAGTTCTTC; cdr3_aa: CASSEEPGRSSYNEQFF